This T cell receptor beta chain was sequenced during a study of cytomegalovirus exposure and HLA in healthy donors. Study-wide findings and caveats: Previously analyzed data showed that most TCR beta V segments were productive at a frequency of about 87% or about 30%. TRBV6-2, TRBV6-3 and other indistinguishable V segments were excluded. The study designated 160 or so TCR beta chains cytomegalovirus-associated.

Of note for this clone: No antigen is known for it.

It was with 60 Vbeta and 13 Jbeta primers that the PCR ran. The method was immunoSEQ multiplex PCR; TCRdb's version includes in-frame clones alone and lacks a portion of them. The sample lists 100,000 to 150,000 clones, more than 70% occurring once. The germline V gene encodes CDR1 MDHEN and CDR2 SYDVKM. The V end was cut by 2 bases, the J end by 7 bases, with 6 bases between. This CDR3 contains 11 residues. Each donor's status was that of a healthy bone marrow donor. The chain links TRBV28 to TRBJ2-7; D is undetermined. What was sequenced was PBMCs. This TCR came from a woman aged 55-70 years in good health and CMV-seronegative. As DNA, the CDR3 is TGTGCCAGCAGTTTACAGAGGGAGCAGTACTTC. It specifies CASSLQREQYF.